This paragraph covers one T cell receptor beta chain sequence. The V end was cut by 5 bases, the J end by 1 base, with 14 bases between. CDR3 size: 15 residues. This record comes from a study of quantifying T cell responses using KT2 cells. Across the study: RNA was reverse transcribed with TCR alpha and beta constant-region primers.

Each cDNA got a UMI-containing oligo ligated at its 3' end. The first PCR ran approximately 4 cycles with an equimolar RC1.1 and RC1.2 beta primer mix. TCRdb reprocessed the UMI-ligation and nested PCR reads via MiXCR and lists one record per CDR3 protein. Here the sample spans roughly 51,000 distinct CDR3 sequences, roughly an eighth being singletons. The sequenced sample consisted of PBMCs spiked with cells of the T cell clone KT2. The chain carries TRBV12-3 or TRBV12-4 and TRBJ1-1, with D unresolved. The TCR comes from a human donor. CDR3 sequence (DNA): TGTGCCAGCAGTCGACCAGGCAGCCCGAACACTGAAGCTTTCTTT. Translated: CASSRPGSPNTEAFF.